The text below deals with one T cell receptor (beta chain). Its antigen is currently not known. The input lacks base qualities; no much larger clone sits a single base away. The immunoSEQ bias-controlled multiplex PCR was used to amplify TCRbeta CDR3 regions, which were then sequenced at high throughput. The study's processing was this. CDR3 sequences were collapsed and filtered with the immunoSEQ vendor pipeline, and the abundance and frequency of each unique TCRbeta CDR3 were thereby quantified. Dominant CDR3 amino acid sequences were clustered with SARS-CoV-2-specific ImmuneCODE TCRbeta sequences by CD-HIT using a 90% global sequence identity threshold. Clones at frequencies from 0.1 to 1 were categorized as hyperexpanded, and clones at frequencies from 0.01 to 0.1 were categorized as large. The CDR3 amino acid sequences and the V and J gene assignments of the dominant clones were confirmed with MiXCR. The R stringdist package was used to calculate Levenshtein distances between the patient clonotypes and the ImmuneCODE hits. As stored in TCRdb, this immuneACCESS dataset retains in-frame rearrangements with V and J assigned. A fraction of the clones does not appear; measured against another copy, unresolved V genes explain less than half of the discrepancy, and the remainder lacks a known reason. For V, J and clone size, that table is used; D and trimming come from the DNA. The table for this sample lists 9,500 to 13,000 clones; roughly 91% of them were counted only once. Just over 2% of the sample goes to the ten largest clones.

This sample is part of a study of T cell repertoires in MIS-A myocarditis (dated by TCRdb to between 2021 and 2024). The QIAamp DNA FFPE kit was used to extract genomic DNA from formalin-fixed paraffin-embedded autopsy tissue. Reading from cysteine to phenylalanine, the CDR3 counts 14 amino acids. Of all the DNA, just the CDR3 is kept, 42 bases in frame from base 1. For CDR1 and CDR2, the germline V gene lists SGDLS and YYNGEE. Cut back by 3 bases and 3 bases, the V and J ends lie 13 bases apart. The sequencing sample was made of thoracic lymph node tissue obtained at autopsy. This chain is built from TRBV9 and TRBJ2-7; a tentative D call is TRBD1 (6 bases match). This receptor was identified in a man between 18 and 29 years old with fulminant myocarditis from multisystem inflammatory syndrome in adults (MIS-A) after COVID-19. The CDR3 region has the sequence CASSGQERFYEQYF. The nucleotide sequence is given as TGTGCCAGCAGCGGACAGGAGCGATTCTACGAGCAGTACTTC.